This T cell receptor beta chain was obtained from a study of shared clonotypes between healthy human individuals. Germline V gene sequence: CDR1 SNHLY, CDR2 FYNNEI. V lost 3 bases, J lost 4 bases, and 4 bases lay in between. There are 11 residues in the CDR3. CD45RO negativity and positive selection for CCR7 defined naive CD8 cells, a population that excluded terminally differentiated effector memory CD45RA+ cells. Clones were sequenced by immunoSEQ multiplex PCR, and TCRdb holds only the in-frame ones, with some missing. The table has about 590,000 clones, 95% to 96% seen once; the top ten hold approximately 0.1%. Worth noting for this clone: Other DNA sequences in the same sample also yield this CDR3.

The material sequenced was naive CD8+ T cells sorted from blood. This receptor was taken from a woman in her 30s in good health. The chain links TRBV2 to TRBJ2-7, with no clear D. The CDR3 spells CASSEGYEQYF. In DNA form, the CDR3 reads TGTGCCAGCAGTGAGGGTTACGAGCAGTACTTC. Supplemented by reference TRBV2 and TRBJ2-7, the full variable domain reads EPEVTQTPSHQVTQMGQEVILRCVPISNHLYFYWYRQILGQKVEFLVSFYNNEISEKSEIFDDQFSVERPDGSNFTLKIRSTKLEDSAMYFCASSEGYEQYFGPGTRLTVT.